This TCR beta chain was captured by sequencing in a study of T cell changes during pregnancy in multiple sclerosis (dated by TCRdb to about 2019). Looking at the study overall: In women with multiple sclerosis, the researchers looked at how the T cell repertoire shifted as pregnancy progressed.

Library generation was performed with the immunoSEQ multiplex PCR assay. TCRdb's version of the immuneACCESS table is confined to in-frame rearrangements and falls short of the full clone set. An unresolved V gene accounts for under half of the shortfall where checked; the remainder is of unknown origin. This sample has tens of thousands of clones in its table, and more than 90% of those were observed once. Jointly, the top ten make up roughly 0.74% of the sample. Counted from cysteine to phenylalanine, this CDR3 has 16 amino acids. The read is trimmed to its CDR3 DNA, 48 bases read in frame from base 1. The CDR1 and CDR2 encoded by the germline V gene are SGHTA and FQGNSA. V loses 6 bases, J loses 0 bases, and the germline ends lie 16 bases apart. On this clone: Its cognate antigen has yet to be identified. Base qualities are not at hand, and no much larger clone is one base apart.

Recombination connected TRBV7-2 to TRBJ2-3; a tentative D match to TRBD1 spans 6 bases. The TCR sequence derives from a female donor with multiple sclerosis, enrolled in a pregnancy study. The sequences come from CD4+ T cells from peripheral blood mononuclear cells, collected in the first trimester of pregnancy. The CDR3 region: CASSFHRDISTDTQYF. Read as DNA, the sequence is TGTGCCAGCAGTTTTCACCGGGACATCAGCACAGATACGCAGTATTTT. With all but the CDR3 taken from the reference TRBV7-2 and TRBJ2-3 genes, the full variable domain is: GAGVSQSPSNKVTEKGKDVELRCDPISGHTALYWYRQSLGQGLEFLIYFQGNSAPDKSGLPSDRFSAERTGGSVSTLTIQRTQQEDSAVYLCASSFHRDISTDTQYFGPGTRLTVL.